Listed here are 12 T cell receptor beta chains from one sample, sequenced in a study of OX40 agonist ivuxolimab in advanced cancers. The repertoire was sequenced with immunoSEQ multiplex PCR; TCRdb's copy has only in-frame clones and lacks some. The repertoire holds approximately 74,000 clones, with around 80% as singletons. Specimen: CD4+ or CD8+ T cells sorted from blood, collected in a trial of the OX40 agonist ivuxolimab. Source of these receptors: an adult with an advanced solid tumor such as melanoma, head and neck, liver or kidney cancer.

In nucleotides, the CDR3 is TGTGCCAGCAGCTTGGGACAGGTGGCCCACGAGCAGTACTTC. Protein product: CASSLGQVAHEQYF. The gene calls are TRBV5-6 and TRBJ2-5, with a tentative D call TRBD1 (6 bases). TRBJ2-7 explains the end of the DNA better; the J call may be wrong. CDR3 size: 14 residues. The germline V gene has CDR1 SGHDT and CDR2 YYEEEE.

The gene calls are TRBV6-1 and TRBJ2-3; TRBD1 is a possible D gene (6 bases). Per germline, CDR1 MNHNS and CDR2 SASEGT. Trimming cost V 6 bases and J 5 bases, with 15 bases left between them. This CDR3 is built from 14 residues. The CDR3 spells CASSLQGIQDTQYF. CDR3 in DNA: TGTGCCAGCAGCTTACAGGGAATTCAAGATACGCAGTATTTT.

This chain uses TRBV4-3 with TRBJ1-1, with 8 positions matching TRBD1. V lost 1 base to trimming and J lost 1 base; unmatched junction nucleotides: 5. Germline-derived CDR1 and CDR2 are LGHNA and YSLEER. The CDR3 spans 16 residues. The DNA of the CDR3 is TGCGCCAGCAGCCAAGCCACCGGGACAGGGAACACTGAAGCTTTCTTT. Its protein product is CASSQATGTGNTEAFF.

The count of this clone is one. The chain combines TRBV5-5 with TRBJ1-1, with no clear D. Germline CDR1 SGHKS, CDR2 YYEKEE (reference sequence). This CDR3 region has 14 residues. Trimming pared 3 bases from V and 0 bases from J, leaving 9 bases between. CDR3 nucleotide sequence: TGTGCCAGCAGCTCCACGGAAATGAACACTGAAGCTTTCTTT. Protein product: CASSSTEMNTEAFF.

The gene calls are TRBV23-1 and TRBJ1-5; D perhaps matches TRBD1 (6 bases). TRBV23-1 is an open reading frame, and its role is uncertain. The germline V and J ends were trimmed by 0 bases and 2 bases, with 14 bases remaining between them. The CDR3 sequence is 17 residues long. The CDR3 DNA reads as TGCGCCAGCAGTCAATCAGTACGGGGGCCAGGCAATCAGCCCCAGCATTTT. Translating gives CASSQSVRGPGNQPQHF.

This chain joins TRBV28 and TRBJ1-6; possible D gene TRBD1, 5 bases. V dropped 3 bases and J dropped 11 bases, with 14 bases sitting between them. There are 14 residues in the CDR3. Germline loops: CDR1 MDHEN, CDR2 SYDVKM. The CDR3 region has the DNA TGTGCCAGCAGTTTTCTGGGGGACGGGCCACCCCTCCACTTT. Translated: CASSFLGDGPPLHF.

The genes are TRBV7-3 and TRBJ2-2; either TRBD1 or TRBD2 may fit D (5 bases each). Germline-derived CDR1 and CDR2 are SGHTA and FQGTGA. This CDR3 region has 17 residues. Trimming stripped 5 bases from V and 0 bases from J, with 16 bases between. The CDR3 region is CASSRALGTANTGELFF. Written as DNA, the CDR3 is TGTGCCAGCAGCCGTGCGCTCGGGACCGCGAACACCGGGGAGCTGTTTTTT.

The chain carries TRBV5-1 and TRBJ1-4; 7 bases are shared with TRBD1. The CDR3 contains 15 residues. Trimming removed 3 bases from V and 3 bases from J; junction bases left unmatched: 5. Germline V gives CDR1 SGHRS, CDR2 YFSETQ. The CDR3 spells CASSWGGQSNEKLFF. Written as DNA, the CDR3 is TGCGCCAGCAGCTGGGGGGGACAGTCTAATGAAAAACTGTTTTTT.

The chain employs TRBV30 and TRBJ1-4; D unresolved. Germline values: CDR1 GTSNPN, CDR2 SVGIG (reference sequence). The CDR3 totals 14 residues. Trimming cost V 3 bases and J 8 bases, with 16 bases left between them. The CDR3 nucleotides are TGTGCCTGGAGGGGAATTTCGGCGCTCGAAAAACTGTTTTTT. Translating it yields CAWRGISALEKLFF.

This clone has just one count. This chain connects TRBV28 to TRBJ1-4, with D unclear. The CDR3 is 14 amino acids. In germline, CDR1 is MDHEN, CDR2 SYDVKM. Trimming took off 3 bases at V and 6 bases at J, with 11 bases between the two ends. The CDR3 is CASSFGQSYEKLFF. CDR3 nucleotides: TGTGCCAGCAGTTTTGGCCAGTCCTATGAAAAACTGTTTTTT.

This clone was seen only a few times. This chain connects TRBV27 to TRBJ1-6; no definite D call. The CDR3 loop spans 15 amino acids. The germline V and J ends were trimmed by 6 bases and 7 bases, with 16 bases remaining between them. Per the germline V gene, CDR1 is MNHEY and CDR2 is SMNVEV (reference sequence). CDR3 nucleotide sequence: TGTGCCAGCAGCGGGGTGGCGGAGATCAATTCACCCCTCCACTTT. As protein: CASSGVAEINSPLHF.

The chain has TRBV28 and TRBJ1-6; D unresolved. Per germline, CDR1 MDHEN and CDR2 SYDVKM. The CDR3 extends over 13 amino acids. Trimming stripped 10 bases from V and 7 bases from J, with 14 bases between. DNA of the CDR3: TGTGCCAACTCGCCGGGCATCAATTCACCCCTCCACTTT. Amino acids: CANSPGINSPLHF.